The text below deals with one T cell receptor beta chain. Antigen specificity is unknown. The data derive from a study of T cells in localized non-small cell lung cancer. V was clipped by 4 bases and J by 5 bases, with 14 bases between them. The CDR3 contains 15 residues. The V gene's germline CDR1 is LNHDA and CDR2 SQIVND (reference sequence). Whole-study findings and limits: Heterogeneity within the tumor remains possible, as just one region underwent sequencing. Of the tissues analyzed, uninvolved adjacent lung showed maximal T cell clonality, greater than tumor. There was an association of higher blood T cell density with longer overall survival. Adjacent lung exhibited a median of about 50 among the 100 most abundant tumor clones.

Clones were sequenced by immunoSEQ multiplex PCR, and TCRdb holds only the in-frame ones, with some missing. The sample includes tens of thousands of clones, 90% to 95% seen only once; the top ten take around 20%. This TCR was recovered from a man aged 40 to 70 with stage I lung adenocarcinoma. Specimen: peripheral blood, collected before any cancer treatment. The V and J genes are TRBV19 and TRBJ2-2; D gene ambiguous. CDR3 in DNA: TGTGCCAGTAGTAGTCTAGGGCTCATTACCGGGGAGCTGTTTTTT. Translated, it gives CASSSLGLITGELFF.